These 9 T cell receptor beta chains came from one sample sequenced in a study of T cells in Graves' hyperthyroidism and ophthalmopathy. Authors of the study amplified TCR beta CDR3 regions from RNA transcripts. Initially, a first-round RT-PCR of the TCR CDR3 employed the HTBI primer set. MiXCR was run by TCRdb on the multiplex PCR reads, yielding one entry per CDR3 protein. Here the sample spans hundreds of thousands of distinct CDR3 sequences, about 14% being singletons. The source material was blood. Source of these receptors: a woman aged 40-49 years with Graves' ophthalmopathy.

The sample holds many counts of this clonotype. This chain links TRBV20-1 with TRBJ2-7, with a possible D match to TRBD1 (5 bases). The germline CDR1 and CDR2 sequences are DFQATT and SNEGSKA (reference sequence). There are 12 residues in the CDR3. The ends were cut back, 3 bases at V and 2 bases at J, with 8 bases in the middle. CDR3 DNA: TGCAGTGCTAGGAGCAGGGCCTACGAGCAGTACTTC. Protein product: CSARSRAYEQYF.

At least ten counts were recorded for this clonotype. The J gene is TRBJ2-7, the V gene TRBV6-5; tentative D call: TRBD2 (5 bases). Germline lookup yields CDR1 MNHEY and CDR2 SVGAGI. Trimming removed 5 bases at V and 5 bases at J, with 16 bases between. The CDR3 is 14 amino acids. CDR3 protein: CASSPPGTVHEQYF. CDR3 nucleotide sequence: TGTGCCAGCAGTCCCCCGGGAACCGTGCACGAGCAGTACTTC.

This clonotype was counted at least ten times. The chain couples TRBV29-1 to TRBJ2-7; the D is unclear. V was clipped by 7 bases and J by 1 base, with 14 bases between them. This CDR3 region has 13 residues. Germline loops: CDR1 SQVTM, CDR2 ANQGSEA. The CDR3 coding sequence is TGCAGCGCCCAAGGGCAGGTGTCCTACGAGCAGTACTTC. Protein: CSAQGQVSYEQYF.

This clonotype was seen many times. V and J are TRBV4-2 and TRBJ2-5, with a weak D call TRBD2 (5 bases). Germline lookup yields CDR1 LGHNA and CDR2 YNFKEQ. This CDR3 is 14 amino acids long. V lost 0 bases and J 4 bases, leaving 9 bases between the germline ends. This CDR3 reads CASSQDGSGETQYF. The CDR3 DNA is TGTGCCAGCAGCCAAGATGGGAGTGGAGAGACCCAGTACTTC.

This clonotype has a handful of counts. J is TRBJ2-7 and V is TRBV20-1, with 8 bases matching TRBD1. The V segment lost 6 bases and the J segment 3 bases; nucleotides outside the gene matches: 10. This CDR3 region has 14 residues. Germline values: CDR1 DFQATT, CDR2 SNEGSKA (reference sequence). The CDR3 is CSAATGEEFYEQYF. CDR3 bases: TGCAGTGCCGCGACAGGGGAAGAGTTCTACGAGCAGTACTTC.

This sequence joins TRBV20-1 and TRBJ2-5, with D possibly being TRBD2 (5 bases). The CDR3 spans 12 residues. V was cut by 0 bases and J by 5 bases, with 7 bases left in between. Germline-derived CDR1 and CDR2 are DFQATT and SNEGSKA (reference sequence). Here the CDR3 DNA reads TGCAGTGCTAGAGAGGAGGTGGAGACCCAGTACTTC. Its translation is CSAREEVETQYF.

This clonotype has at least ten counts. The CDR3 DNA is TGTGCCAGCAGCGCCCGAGCGGGGTCGGACACCGGGGAGCTGTTTTTT. Amino acid sequence: CASSARAGSDTGELFF. J is TRBJ2-2 and V is TRBV9; 7 bases line up with TRBD2. The germline V gene has CDR1 SGDLS and CDR2 YYNGEE. CDR3 length: 16 amino acids. With V trimmed by 3 bases and J by 3 bases, 8 bases remained unmatched.

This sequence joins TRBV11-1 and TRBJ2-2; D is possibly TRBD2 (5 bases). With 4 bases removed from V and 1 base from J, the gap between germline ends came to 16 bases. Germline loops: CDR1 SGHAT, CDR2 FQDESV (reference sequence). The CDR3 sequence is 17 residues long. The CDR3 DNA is TGTGCCAGCAGCTCGCGCTGGACGGGGAAGAACACCGGGGAGCTGTTTTTT. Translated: CASSSRWTGKNTGELFF. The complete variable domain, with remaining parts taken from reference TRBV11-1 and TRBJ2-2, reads EAEVAQSPRYKITEKSQAVAFWCDPISGHATLYWYRQILGQGPELLVQFQDESVVDDSQLPKDRFSAERLKGVDSTLKIQPAELGDSAMYLCASSSRWTGKNTGELFFGEGSRLTVL.

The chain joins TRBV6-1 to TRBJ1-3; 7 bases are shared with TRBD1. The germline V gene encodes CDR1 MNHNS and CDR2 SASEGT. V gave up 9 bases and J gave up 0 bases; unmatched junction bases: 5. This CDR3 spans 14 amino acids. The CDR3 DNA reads TGTGCCAGTGCCGGGGACAGCTCTGGAAACACCATATATTTT. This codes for CASAGDSSGNTIYF.